The 32 T cell receptor beta chains given below trace back to one sample, sequenced in a study of T cell responses to AZD1222 COVID-19 vaccine. The data were produced by immunoSEQ multiplex PCR, yet TCRdb's version contains in-frame clones alone and is incomplete. The sample has roughly 100,000 clones, about 87% seen once; the top ten hold roughly 20%. The material sequenced was peripheral blood, taken on day 0 of AZD1222 vaccination. The receptor source for this set is an adult in good health.

J is TRBJ1-1 and V is TRBV24-1, with D perhaps TRBD1 (6 bases). V was cut by 4 bases and J by 1 base, with 18 bases left in between. The CDR3 spans 17 residues. Germline V gene sequence: CDR1 KGHDR, CDR2 SFDVKD. This CDR3 reads CATSDPGHHRENTEAFF. Here the CDR3 DNA reads TGTGCCACCAGTGACCCGGGACATCACAGAGAGAACACTGAAGCTTTCTTT.

The CDR3, as DNA: TGTGCCAGCAGCCCTCAGAGGCTAGCCTCTGGAAACACCATATATTTT. Translation gives CASSPQRLASGNTIYF. This rearrangement joins TRBV7-8 to TRBJ1-3, with unresolved D. The V and J ends lost 5 bases and 0 bases respectively, with 14 bases between them. Germline V CDR1 and CDR2: SGHVS, FQNEAQ. The CDR3 is 16 amino acids.

The rearrangement joins TRBV7-3 to TRBJ1-3; weak D call: TRBD1 (5 bases). CDR1 is SGHTA, CDR2 FQGTGA, per germline. The CDR3 sequence is 13 residues long. V shed 5 bases and J shed 9 bases, with 14 bases lying between them. The CDR3 spells CASSPGGSATIYF. The DNA for the CDR3 is TGTGCCAGCAGCCCCGGGGGGAGCGCCACCATATATTTT.

DNA of the CDR3: TGCGCCAGCAGCTTGCAGAACACTGAAGCTTTCTTT. As protein: CASSLQNTEAFF. The chain combines TRBV5-1 with TRBJ1-1, with D hard to call. V lost 1 base and J lost 1, with 2 bases in between. The CDR3 is 12 amino acids. CDR1 is SGHRS, CDR2 YFSETQ, per germline.

This clone was seen a handful of times. The chain is built from TRBV19 and TRBJ2-1, with no clear D. Between the trimmed V and J ends, which lost 3 bases and 1 base, there was a span of 7 bases. Germline assignment: CDR1 LNHDA and CDR2 SQIVND (reference sequence). This CDR3 contains 14 residues. DNA of the CDR3: TGTGCCAGTAGTATGGGTCAGTCCTACAATGAGCAGTTCTTC. It codes for CASSMGQSYNEQFF.

The rearrangement uses TRBV7-2 and TRBJ1-2, with no clear D. This CDR3 region has 14 residues. CDR1 and CDR2 from the germline V gene are SGHTA and FQGNSA. Deletions cut 5 bases from V and 6 bases from J, with 16 bases between. CDR3 region: CASSPVPSSNGYTF. For the CDR3, the DNA is TGTGCCAGCAGCCCCGTCCCTAGTTCGAATGGCTACACCTTC.

The V call is TRBV7-2, the J call TRBJ2-3, with 9 bases aligning to TRBD2. Germline V gene lookup returns CDR1 SGHTA and CDR2 FQGNSA. The junction had 5 bases not matched to a gene; V was cut back by 5 bases and J by 2 bases. The CDR3 spans 15 residues. The CDR3 region has the DNA TGTGCCAGCAGCCCGGGACTAGCTTTCACAGATACGCAGTATTTT. This gives the protein CASSPGLAFTDTQYF.

The J gene is TRBJ2-1, the V gene TRBV7-8; 8 nucleotides agree with TRBD2. The CDR3 has 14 residues. V lost 4 bases, J lost 8 bases, and 7 bases stayed unmatched. Germline assignment: CDR1 SGHVS and CDR2 FQNEAQ. The CDR3: CASSYQSGGYEQFF. CDR3 bases: TGTGCCAGCAGCTACCAAAGCGGGGGTTATGAGCAGTTCTTC.

This chain uses TRBV10-3 with TRBJ2-7, with 7 nucleotides matching TRBD1. V dropped 6 bases and J dropped 0; count of bases not matched to a gene: 8. This CDR3 has 15 amino acids. The germline CDR1 and CDR2 sequences are ENHRY and SYGVKD. The CDR3 protein is CAISDKQGSSYEQYF. The CDR3 DNA reads TGTGCCATCAGCGATAAACAGGGGAGCTCCTACGAGCAGTACTTC.

This chain links TRBV5-6 with TRBJ2-1, with D unclear. The germline gives CDR1 SGHDT, CDR2 YYEEEE. The CDR3 consists of 13 residues. Between the trimmed V and J ends, which lost 4 bases and 7 bases, there was a span of 12 bases. CDR3 in DNA: TGTGCCAGCAGCGACAATCCAAATAATGAGCAGTTCTTC. Its translation: CASSDNPNNEQFF.

The chain carries TRBV12-3 or TRBV12-4 and TRBJ2-5; D is ambiguous. Deletions cut 2 bases from V and 1 base from J, with 2 bases between. The CDR3 is 12 amino acids. The CDR3 spells CASSLTQETQYF. As DNA, the CDR3 is TGTGCCAGCAGTTTAACCCAAGAGACCCAGTACTTC.

The rearrangement links TRBV11-2 to TRBJ1-2; D gene uncertain. V dropped 3 bases and J dropped 5 bases, with 7 bases sitting between them. CDR3 size: 12 residues. From germline, CDR1 is SGHAT and CDR2 FQNNGV. CDR3 in amino acids: CASSFSQYGYTF. In nucleotides, the CDR3 is TGTGCCAGCAGCTTTAGCCAGTATGGCTACACCTTC. Variable domain in full (rest from reference TRBV11-2 and TRBJ1-2): EAGVAQSPRYKIIEKRQSVAFWCNPISGHATLYWYQQILGQGPKLLIQFQNNGVVDDSQLPKDRFSAERLKGVDSTLKIQPAKLEDSAVYLCASSFSQYGYTFGSGTRLTVV.

V gene TRBV11-3 combines with J gene TRBJ2-7, with D hard to call. This CDR3 is built from 13 residues. The V end was cut by 0 bases, the J end by 2 bases, with 5 bases between. Germline-derived CDR1 and CDR2 are SGHNT and YENEEA. For the CDR3, the DNA is TGTGCCAGCAGCTTAGAAGGGACCTACGAGCAGTACTTC. This codes for CASSLEGTYEQYF.

This chain joins TRBV28 and TRBJ1-5, with 7 positions matching TRBD1. The germline gives CDR1 MDHEN, CDR2 SYDVKM. V dropped 4 bases and J dropped 0; count of bases not matched to a gene: 9. The length of the CDR3 is 17 residues. CDR3 protein: CASSSGGQFNSNQPQHF. CDR3 DNA sequence: TGTGCCAGCAGTTCGGGGGGACAGTTCAATAGCAATCAGCCCCAGCATTTT.

This clone is categorized as medium-sized. The J gene is TRBJ2-3, the V gene TRBV10-1, with unresolved D. Germline V gene lookup returns CDR1 WNHNN and CDR2 SYGVQD (reference sequence). The CDR3 totals 15 residues. With 4 bases removed from V and 0 bases from J, the gap between germline ends came to 11 bases. The CDR3 DNA sequence: TGCGCCAGCAGTGCTACCGACCCTAGCACAGATACGCAGTATTTT. Its translation: CASSATDPSTDTQYF.

The gene calls are TRBV7-9 and TRBJ2-1; TRBD2 matches at 8 bases. The V segment lost 5 bases and the J segment 1 base; nucleotides outside the gene matches: 7. Germline V gene sequence: CDR1 SEHNR, CDR2 FQNEAQ (reference sequence). The CDR3 spans 16 residues. The CDR3: CASSLGGGISYNEQFF. For the CDR3, the DNA is TGTGCCAGCAGCCTCGGCGGGGGGATTTCCTACAATGAGCAGTTCTTC.

This clone was recorded once. This chain connects TRBV27 to TRBJ1-6; the D gene is possibly TRBD1 (6 bases). The V end lost 6 bases, the J end lost 10 bases, and 13 bases lay between the germline ends. This CDR3 spans 13 amino acids. Per the germline V gene, CDR1 is MNHEY and CDR2 is SMNVEV (reference sequence). The CDR3 DNA reads as TGTGCCAGCAGAACAGGAAGGGGGTCACCCCTCCACTTT. This encodes CASRTGRGSPLHF.

The chain joins TRBV30 to TRBJ1-5; no clear D. With 0 bases removed from V and 3 bases from J, the gap between germline ends came to 6 bases. CDR1 is GTSNPN, CDR2 SVGIG, per germline (reference sequence). The CDR3 extends over 13 amino acids. The CDR3 reads CAWSVNTNQPQHF. CDR3 sequence (DNA): TGTGCCTGGAGTGTGAACACCAATCAGCCCCAGCATTTT.

The chain joins TRBV3-1 (or the pseudogene TRBV3-2) to TRBJ2-2; 8 bases map to TRBD2. V lost 6 bases to trimming and J lost 7 bases; unmatched junction nucleotides: 10. Germline V lookup: CDR1 LGHDT, CDR2 YNNKEL (reference sequence). The CDR3 length is 15 residues. The CDR3 nucleotides read TGTGCCAGCAGACCTTATAAGCGGGGGAGCGGGGAGCTGTTTTTT. Translation: CASRPYKRGSGELFF.

The rearrangement joins TRBV18 to TRBJ1-5; D may be TRBD1 (5 bases). Per the germline V gene, CDR1 is KGHSH and CDR2 is LQKENI. The germline V and J ends were trimmed by 5 bases and 1 base, with 12 bases remaining between them. The CDR3 extends over 15 amino acids. This chain's CDR3 is CASSTLPGSNQPQHF. The CDR3 DNA reads as TGTGCCAGCTCAACCCTTCCAGGGAGCAATCAGCCCCAGCATTTT. Based on the CDR3 plus reference TRBV18 and TRBJ1-5, the full variable domain is NAGVMQNPRHLVRRRGQEARLRCSPMKGHSHVYWYRQLPEEGLKFMVYLQKENIIDESGMPKERFSAEFPKEGPSILRIQQVVRGDSAAYFCASSTLPGSNQPQHFGDGTRLSIL.

The V gene is TRBV4-1, the J gene TRBJ1-4; 7 positions match TRBD1. The J segment lost 5 bases and the V segment lost 1 base, leaving 4 bases of the junction unmatched. The germline V gene has CDR1 MGHRA and CDR2 YSYEKL. The length of the CDR3 is 15 residues. The CDR3 DNA reads TGCGCCAGCAGCCAAGGGGACAGTAGGAATGAAAAACTGTTTTTT. Residues: CASSQGDSRNEKLFF.

This chain connects TRBV6-5 to TRBJ2-3; the D is unclear. Trimming left V 6 bases short and J 1 base short, with 14 bases between. Germline V CDR1 and CDR2: MNHEY, SVGAGI. This CDR3 spans 15 amino acids. The CDR3 coding sequence is TGTGCCAGCAGCCCCTTAGGCGGAGGCACAGATACGCAGTATTTT. It yields the protein CASSPLGGGTDTQYF.

The chain carries TRBV14 and TRBJ2-5; D is perhaps TRBD1 (6 bases). Germline-derived CDR1 and CDR2 are SGHDN and FVKESK. Trimming removed 5 bases from V and 1 base from J, with 11 bases in between. The CDR3 covers 14 residues. In nucleotides, the CDR3 is TGTGCCAGCAGCTCACAGGGACCCCAAGAGACCCAGTACTTC. Its translation is CASSSQGPQETQYF.

The chain uses TRBV7-6 and TRBJ1-1; 11 bases align to TRBD1. The germline V gene has CDR1 SGHVS and CDR2 FNYEAQ. V shed 5 bases and J 4 bases; nucleotides not matched to a gene: 12. The CDR3 contains 17 residues. CDR3 residues: CASSQTPTGTGGTEAFF. The CDR3 bases are TGTGCCAGCAGCCAGACTCCTACCGGGACAGGGGGCACTGAAGCTTTCTTT.

This chain joins TRBV6-5 and TRBJ1-5; 10 bases agree with TRBD1. The J segment lost 3 bases and the V segment lost 6 bases, leaving 5 bases of the junction unmatched. CDR3 length: 15 amino acids. CDR1 is MNHEY, CDR2 SVGAGI, per germline. The CDR3 DNA sequence: TGTGCCAGCAGCCGGGACAGGGGATCCAATCAGCCCCAGCATTTT. This sequence encodes CASSRDRGSNQPQHF.

The CDR3 sequence is CASSQSPGGYTF. The CDR3 bases are TGTGCCAGCAGCCAATCGCCCGGAGGCTACACCTTC. The chain employs TRBV7-6 and TRBJ1-2; D remains unclear. Germline V gives CDR1 SGHVS, CDR2 FNYEAQ. The CDR3 has 12 amino acids. Deletions cut 5 bases from V and 8 bases from J, with 12 bases between. Using reference TRBV7-6 and TRBJ1-2 for the parts outside the CDR3, the full variable domain is GAGVSQSPRYKVTKRGQDVALRCDPISGHVSLYWYRQALGQGPEFLTYFNYEAQQDKSGLPNDRFSAERPEGSISTLTIQRTEQRDSAMYRCASSQSPGGYTFGSGTRLTVV.

This clone was picked up one time. The J gene is TRBJ2-7, the V gene TRBV6-5; D is undetermined. Trimming shortened V by 6 bases and J by 1 base, and 7 bases separated the two germline ends. The length of the CDR3 is 12 residues. The V gene's germline CDR1 is MNHEY and CDR2 SVGAGI. CDR3 protein: CASRIYSYEQYF. The CDR3, as DNA: TGTGCCAGCAGGATCTATTCCTACGAGCAGTACTTC.

This clone is a singleton in its sample. The genes are TRBV27 and TRBJ1-3; D is perhaps TRBD1 (5 bases). The CDR3 has 13 residues. V lost 5 bases, J lost 7 bases, and 12 bases lay in between. Germline V gene sequence: CDR1 MNHEY, CDR2 SMNVEV (reference sequence). The CDR3 reads CASSAWDDNTIYF. CDR3 coding DNA: TGTGCCAGCAGTGCCTGGGACGACAACACCATATATTTT.

The V gene is TRBV7-9, the J gene TRBJ2-7; possible D gene TRBD1, 6 bases. V dropped 6 bases and J dropped 1 base, with 13 bases sitting between them. The germline V gene encodes CDR1 SEHNR and CDR2 FQNEAQ (reference sequence). The CDR3 has 14 amino acids. CDR3 sequence: CASSASTGSYEQYF. The DNA of the CDR3 is TGTGCCAGCAGTGCCTCGACAGGTTCCTACGAGCAGTACTTC.

J is TRBJ2-3 and V is TRBV10-1; D unresolved. The V gene lost 3 bases and the J gene lost 3 bases, with 10 bases spanning the gap. Germline V CDR1 and CDR2: WNHNN, SYGVQD (reference sequence). This CDR3 has 14 amino acids. DNA of the CDR3: TGCGCCAGCAGTGAATACGGCCGGACAGATACGCAGTATTTT. Its translation is CASSEYGRTDTQYF.

V gene TRBV5-1 combines with J gene TRBJ1-2; TRBD1 matches at 7 bases. The germline V gene has CDR1 SGHRS and CDR2 YFSETQ. This CDR3 comprises 14 residues. Losses at the gene ends were 3 bases for V and 5 bases for J; bases not matched to a gene: 7. CDR3 coding DNA: TGCGCCAGCAGCTCCGGACAGGCCGATTATGGCTACACCTTC. This sequence encodes CASSSGQADYGYTF.

The chain couples TRBV7-9 to TRBJ2-7; TRBD2 matches 8 bases. CDR1 is SEHNR, CDR2 FQNEAQ, per germline (reference sequence). V dropped 5 bases and J dropped 6; count of bases not matched to a gene: 12. CDR3 length equals 15 residues. The chain's CDR3 is CASSLGLASDSEQYF. The CDR3 bases are TGTGCCAGCAGCCTCGGACTAGCATCGGACTCCGAGCAGTACTTC.